These 3 T cell receptor beta chains share one sample of origin, sequenced in a study of OX40 agonist ivuxolimab in advanced cancers. Measured with immunoSEQ multiplex PCR; TCRdb has only the in-frame clones, and not every one. Of roughly 28,000 clones detected, about nine tenths appear once; the ten largest clones hold roughly a tenth. The sample consisted of CD4+ or CD8+ T cells sorted from blood, taken in a trial of the OX40 agonist ivuxolimab. The receptors originated from an adult with an advanced solid tumor such as melanoma, head and neck, liver or kidney cancer.

This chain uses TRBV7-3 with TRBJ2-1; D remains ambiguous. The CDR3 runs to 13 residues. In germline, CDR1 is SGHTA, CDR2 FQGTGA. V was pared by 1 base and J by 8 bases, with 9 bases between. In DNA, the CDR3 is TGTGCCAGCAGCTTAAGGCTTTTGGATGAGCAGTTCTTC. Translating gives CASSLRLLDEQFF.

The CDR3 sequence is CASRRTGYEQYF. DNA of the CDR3: TGTGCCAGCAGACGAACGGGCTACGAGCAGTACTTC. The rearrangement uses TRBV5-5 and TRBJ2-7, with unresolved D. The CDR3 is made up of 12 amino acids. Deletions cut 5 bases from V and 3 bases from J, with 9 bases between. Germline values: CDR1 SGHKS, CDR2 YYEKEE (reference sequence). The variable domain in full, completed from reference TRBV5-5 and TRBJ2-7, reads DAGVTQSPTHLIKTRGQQVTLRCSPISGHKSVSWYQQVLGQGPQFIFQYYEKEERGRGNFPDRFSARQFPNYSSELNVNALLLGDSALYLCASRRTGYEQYFGPGTRLTVT.

The V gene is TRBV27, the J gene TRBJ2-5; D might be TRBD1 or TRBD2, each matching 5 bases. V lost 2 bases and J lost 4, with 8 bases in between. Germline-derived CDR1 and CDR2 are MNHEY and SMNVEV (reference sequence). The CDR3 totals 13 residues. CDR3 region: CASSLRGPETQYF. The CDR3 DNA follows: TGTGCCAGCAGTTTACGGGGACCAGAGACCCAGTACTTC.